One sample yielded the 7 T cell receptor beta chains listed below, sequenced in a study of blood T cell repertoires in COVID-19. The data were produced by immunoSEQ multiplex PCR, yet TCRdb's version contains in-frame clones alone and is incomplete. The data show some 200,000 clones, approximately 90% seen once. The sample comprised peripheral blood. Receptor source: a man of 80 years or more with acute or convalescent COVID-19.

This rearrangement joins TRBV18 to TRBJ2-1; the match to TRBD2 covers 14 bases. V lost 6 bases and J lost 8; bases outside the gene matches: 9. Germline CDR1 is KGHSH and CDR2 is LQKENI. The length of the CDR3 is 16 residues. CDR3 sequence (DNA): TGTGCCAGCTCGCAACAGGGACTAGCGGGAGACCATGAGCAGTTCTTC. Protein product: CASSQQGLAGDHEQFF.

V gene TRBV3-1 (or the pseudogene TRBV3-2) combines with J gene TRBJ1-4; no definite D call. The CDR3 consists of 13 residues. V lost 3 bases and J 2 bases, leaving 4 bases between the germline ends. Germline loops: CDR1 LGHDT, CDR2 YNNKEL (reference sequence). Here the CDR3 reads CASSQRTNEKLFF. CDR3 nucleotide sequence: TGTGCCAGCAGCCAGAGGACTAATGAAAAACTGTTTTTT.

V usage is TRBV6-5 and J usage is TRBJ2-7, with 8 bases aligning to TRBD1. The junction had 8 bases not matched to a gene; V was cut back by 0 bases and J by 7 bases. CDR3 length: 15 residues. Per the germline V gene, CDR1 is MNHEY and CDR2 is SVGAGI. The CDR3 here is CASSYSHQGAGEQYF. The CDR3, as DNA: TGTGCCAGCAGTTACTCGCACCAGGGGGCCGGGGAGCAGTACTTC.

The chain combines TRBV5-4 with TRBJ2-3, with TRBD2 matching over 7 bases. The CDR3 extends over 16 amino acids. Germline CDR1 SGHNT, CDR2 YYREEE (reference sequence). The V gene end was trimmed by 2 bases and the J gene end by 5 bases; junction bases not matched to a gene: 11. The DNA for the CDR3 is TGTGCCAGCAGCTTTCTTGGGGGGGAGGGCCAAGATACGCAGTATTTT. Translating gives CASSFLGGEGQDTQYF.

The CDR3 is CASSSGLYNEQFF. The DNA for the CDR3 is TGTGCCAGCAGCTCGGGACTCTACAATGAGCAGTTCTTC. The V and J genes are TRBV11-2 and TRBJ2-1; weak D call: TRBD2 (6 bases). Germline V CDR1 and CDR2: SGHAT, FQNNGV. Trimming removed 4 bases from V and 3 bases from J, with 7 bases in between. This CDR3 has 13 residues.

This chain links TRBV6-2 or TRBV6-3 with TRBJ2-1; D unclear. The germline CDR1 and CDR2 sequences are MNHEY and SVGEGT. V was cut by 2 bases and J by 8 bases, with 4 bases left in between. The CDR3 spans 11 residues. The CDR3 is CASSYLDEQFF. CDR3 bases: TGTGCCAGCAGTTACCTTGATGAGCAGTTCTTC.

The chain has TRBV10-3 and TRBJ2-7; 8 positions match TRBD2. The CDR3 loop spans 12 amino acids. Germline CDR1 and CDR2: ENHRY and SYGVKD. V shed 11 bases, J shed 3 bases, and the junction held 6 bases outside the gene matches. The DNA for the CDR3 is TGTGCCTCCAGCGGGGGCATCTACGAGCAGTACTTC. Encoded protein: CASSGGIYEQYF.